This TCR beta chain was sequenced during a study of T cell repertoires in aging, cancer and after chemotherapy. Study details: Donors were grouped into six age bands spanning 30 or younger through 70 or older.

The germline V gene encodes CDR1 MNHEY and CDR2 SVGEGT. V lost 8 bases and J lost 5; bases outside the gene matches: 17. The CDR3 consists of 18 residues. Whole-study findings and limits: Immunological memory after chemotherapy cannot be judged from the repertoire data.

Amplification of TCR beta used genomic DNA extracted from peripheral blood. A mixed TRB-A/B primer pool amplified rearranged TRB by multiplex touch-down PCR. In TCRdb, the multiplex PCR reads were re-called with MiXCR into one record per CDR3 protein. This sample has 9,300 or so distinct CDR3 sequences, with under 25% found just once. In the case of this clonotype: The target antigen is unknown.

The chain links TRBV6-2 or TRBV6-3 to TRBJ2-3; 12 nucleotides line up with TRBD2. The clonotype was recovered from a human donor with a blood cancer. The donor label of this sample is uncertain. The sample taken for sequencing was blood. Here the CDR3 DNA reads TGTGCCAGCCTACCCACCTTATGGACTAGCGGGATCAAAGATACGCAGTATTTT. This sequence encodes CASLPTLWTSGIKDTQYF.